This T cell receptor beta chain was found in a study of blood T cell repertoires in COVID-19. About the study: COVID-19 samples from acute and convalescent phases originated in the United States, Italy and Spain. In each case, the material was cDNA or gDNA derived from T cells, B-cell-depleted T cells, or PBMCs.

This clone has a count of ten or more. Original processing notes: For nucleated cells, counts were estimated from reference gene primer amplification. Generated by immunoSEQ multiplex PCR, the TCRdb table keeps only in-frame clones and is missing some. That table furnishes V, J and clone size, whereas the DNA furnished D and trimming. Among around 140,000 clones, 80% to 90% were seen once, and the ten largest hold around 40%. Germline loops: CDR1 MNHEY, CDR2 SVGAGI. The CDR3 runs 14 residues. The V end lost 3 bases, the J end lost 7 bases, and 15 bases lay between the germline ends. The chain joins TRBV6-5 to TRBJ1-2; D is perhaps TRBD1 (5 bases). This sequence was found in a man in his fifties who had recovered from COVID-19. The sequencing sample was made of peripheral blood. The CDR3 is CASSYGQGTGGYTF. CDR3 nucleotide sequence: TGTGCCAGCAGTTATGGGCAGGGCACAGGTGGCTACACCTTC.